Each of the 27 T cell receptor beta chains below was sequenced from the same sample in a study of PD-1 blockade in mismatch repair-deficient tumors. Some clones are missing from TCRdb's copy, which holds only in-frame ones; the method was immunoSEQ multiplex PCR. This table holds over 100,000 clones, 60% to 85% found once. This specimen was peripheral blood, taken about 60 weeks after starting pembrolizumab. These receptors originate from an adult with mismatch repair-deficient cancer.

V and J are TRBV7-9 and TRBJ1-1; D is unresolved. V gave up 4 bases and J gave up 1 base, with 10 bases separating them. CDR1 is SEHNR and CDR2 is FQNEAQ in the germline V gene (reference sequence). The CDR3 extends over 14 amino acids. The CDR3 nucleotides read TGTGCCAGCAGCTCTCTTGGCAGGAACACTGAAGCTTTCTTT. This encodes CASSSLGRNTEAFF.

This clone appeared a few times. This chain uses TRBV29-1 with TRBJ1-2; TRBD1 is a possible D gene (5 bases). This CDR3 is 12 amino acids long. The germline CDR1 and CDR2 sequences are SQVTM and ANQGSEA. V was trimmed by 1 base and J by 4 bases, leaving 7 bases between them. This CDR3 is CSVEGTSYGYTF. DNA for the CDR3: TGCAGCGTTGAAGGGACAAGCTATGGCTACACCTTC.

This rearrangement joins TRBV19 to TRBJ1-1, with unresolved D. V gave up 3 bases and J gave up 1 base, with 12 bases separating them. The CDR3 length is 15 residues. Germline V lookup: CDR1 LNHDA, CDR2 SQIVND (reference sequence). The CDR3: CASSMSPPGNTEAFF. CDR3 nucleotide sequence: TGTGCCAGTAGTATGTCGCCCCCGGGGAACACTGAAGCTTTCTTT.

The CDR3 spells CASSLYGDNLYEQYF. In nucleotides, the CDR3 is TGTGCCAGCAGTTTATATGGGGACAACCTCTACGAGCAGTACTTC. The chain links TRBV27 to TRBJ2-7; tentatively, D is TRBD1 (6 bases). This CDR3 has 15 residues. CDR1 and CDR2 from the germline V gene are MNHEY and SMNVEV (reference sequence). Trimming pared 1 base from V and 3 bases from J, leaving 13 bases between.

The chain links TRBV9 to TRBJ2-5; tentative D call: TRBD1 (5 bases). V lost 4 bases and J lost 5, with 18 bases in between. The CDR3 has 15 amino acids. CDR1 is SGDLS and CDR2 is YYNGEE in the germline V gene. CDR3 DNA sequence: TGTGCCAGCAGCAGACAGATGAACCCAGTGGAGACCCAGTACTTC. Amino acid sequence: CASSRQMNPVETQYF.

This chain connects TRBV5-4 to TRBJ2-6; the match to TRBD2 covers 10 bases. Germline V gives CDR1 SGHNT, CDR2 YYREEE (reference sequence). The CDR3 sequence is 19 residues long. Trimming removed 0 bases from V and 2 bases from J; junction bases left unmatched: 8. The CDR3, as DNA: TGTGCCAGCAGCTTGGGACTAGCGGGCCCCGGCGCTGGGGCCAACGTCCTGACTTTC. This encodes CASSLGLAGPGAGANVLTF.

This chain connects TRBV19 to TRBJ2-5; no firm D call. Germline values: CDR1 LNHDA, CDR2 SQIVND (reference sequence). The CDR3 runs 11 residues. V was pared by 6 bases and J by 5 bases, with 7 bases between. CDR3 loop: CASSARETQYF. In DNA form, the CDR3 reads TGTGCCAGTAGCGCTCGTGAGACCCAGTACTTC. Full variable domain (remainder filled in from reference TRBV19 and TRBJ2-5): DGGITQSPKYLFRKEGQNVTLSCEQNLNHDAMYWYRQDPGQGLRLIYYSQIVNDFQKGDIAEGYSVSREKKESFPLTVTSAQKNPTAFYLCASSARETQYFGPGTRLLVL.

V usage is TRBV5-4 and J usage is TRBJ2-5, with D perhaps matching TRBD1 (6 bases). The CDR3 extends over 15 amino acids. CDR1 and CDR2 (germline): SGHNT, YYREEE (reference sequence). Deletions cut 4 bases from V and 5 bases from J, with 18 bases between. The CDR3 here is CASSPRDTWEETQYF. The DNA of the CDR3 is TGTGCCAGCAGCCCCCGGGACACCTGGGAGGAGACCCAGTACTTC. Based on the CDR3 plus reference TRBV5-4 and TRBJ2-5, the full variable domain is ETGVTQSPTHLIKTRGQQVTLRCSSQSGHNTVSWYQQALGQGPQFIFQYYREEENGRGNFPPRFSGLQFPNYSSELNVNALELDDSALYLCASSPRDTWEETQYFGPGTRLLVL.

This clone has just a few counts. J is TRBJ1-1 and V is TRBV7-6; D is undetermined. The CDR3 runs to 14 residues. V dropped 6 bases and J dropped 4 bases, with 15 bases sitting between them. Per germline, CDR1 SGHVS and CDR2 FNYEAQ. CDR3 nucleotides: TGTGCCAGCAGATATGGGAACCGGGGCACTGAAGCTTTCTTT. Its protein is CASRYGNRGTEAFF.

This chain uses TRBV7-9 with TRBJ1-2; possible D gene TRBD1, 5 bases. Germline assignment: CDR1 SEHNR and CDR2 FQNEAQ (reference sequence). Deletions cut 0 bases from V and 8 bases from J, with 13 bases between. This CDR3 spans 14 amino acids. DNA of the CDR3: TGTGCCAGCAGCTTAGCACAAGGGACTGGGGGCTACACCTTC. Translated: CASSLAQGTGGYTF. Full variable domain (rest looked up from reference TRBV7-9 and TRBJ1-2): DTGVSQNPRHKITKRGQNVTFRCDPISEHNRLYWYRQTLGQGPEFLTYFQNEAQLEKSRLLSDRFSAERPKGSFSTLEIQRTEQGDSAMYLCASSLAQGTGGYTFGSGTRLTVV.

The chain carries TRBV19 and TRBJ2-1; 8 bases map to TRBD1. The trim removed 3 bases at V and 9 bases at J, leaving 7 bases unmatched. Germline CDR1 is LNHDA and CDR2 is SQIVND (reference sequence). This CDR3 contains 14 residues. The CDR3 reads CASSICAGGCEQFF. The CDR3 coding sequence is TGTGCCAGTAGTATTTGTGCAGGGGGCTGTGAGCAGTTCTTC. Full variable domain (missing parts from reference TRBV19 and TRBJ2-1): DGGITQSPKYLFRKEGQNVTLSCEQNLNHDAMYWYRQDPGQGLRLIYYSQIVNDFQKGDIAEGYSVSREKKESFPLTVTSAQKNPTAFYLCASSICAGGCEQFFGPGTRLTVL.

Notes on this clone: The same CDR3 also results from other DNA sequences found in this sample. The gene calls are TRBV9 and TRBJ2-1; D is unresolved. In germline, CDR1 is SGDLS, CDR2 YYNGEE. The CDR3 is made up of 15 amino acids. Trimming took 4 bases from V and 1 from J, leaving 12 bases between them. CDR3 protein: CASSPREKSYNEQFF. CDR3 nucleotides: TGTGCCAGCAGCCCCCGAGAGAAGTCCTACAATGAGCAGTTCTTC. The full variable domain, completed using reference TRBV9 and TRBJ2-1, is DSGVTQTPKHLITATGQRVTLRCSPRSGDLSVYWYQQSLDQGLQFLIQYYNGEERAKGNILERFSAQQFPDLHSELNLSSLELGDSALYFCASSPREKSYNEQFFGPGTRLTVL.

The chain joins TRBV6-1 to TRBJ2-1; 13 bases map to TRBD2. Losses at the gene ends were 7 bases for V and 9 bases for J; bases not matched to a gene: 6. Germline loops: CDR1 MNHNS, CDR2 SASEGT. CDR3 length: 14 amino acids. The CDR3, as DNA: TGTGCCAGCACCCGACTAGCGGGAGGTGGTGAGCAGTTCTTC. This sequence encodes CASTRLAGGGEQFF.

This clone has only a few counts. V and J are TRBV7-2 and TRBJ2-7; D may be TRBD2 (6 bases). Germline CDR1 reads SGHTA; CDR2 reads FQGNSA. Trimming shortened V by 5 bases and J by 6 bases, and 20 bases separated the two germline ends. The CDR3 spans 15 residues. The CDR3 spells CASSPPGGRRGEQYF. For the CDR3, the DNA is TGTGCCAGCAGCCCCCCAGGTGGCAGGCGGGGCGAGCAGTACTTC. The full variable domain, completed using reference TRBV7-2 and TRBJ2-7, is GAGVSQSPSNKVTEKGKDVELRCDPISGHTALYWYRQSLGQGLEFLIYFQGNSAPDKSGLPSDRFSAERTGGSVSTLTIQRTQQEDSAVYLCASSPPGGRRGEQYFGPGTRLTVT.

The chain is built from TRBV7-6 and TRBJ2-2, with 7 bases fitting TRBD1. The CDR3 is 13 residues long. The V segment lost 5 bases and the J segment 7 bases; nucleotides outside the gene matches: 4. Germline V gene lookup returns CDR1 SGHVS and CDR2 FNYEAQ. CDR3 DNA: TGTGCCAGCAGCAAAGGGGGCCACGGGGAGCTGTTTTTT. This encodes CASSKGGHGELFF.

This clone was seen a few times. In nucleotides, the CDR3 is TGTGCCAGCAGGGGGGGGGAAGAGACCCAGTACTTC. Encoded protein: CASRGGEETQYF. V is TRBV21-1 and J is TRBJ2-5; TRBD2 reflects the table's D call only, with no check against the DNA. TRBV21-1 is tagged as a pseudogene. This CDR3 has 12 residues.

This clone was seen just once. The rearrangement links TRBV4-2 to TRBJ1-2, with a tentative D call TRBD1 (5 bases). Trimming left V 0 bases short and J 7 bases short, with 24 bases between. This CDR3 is built from 18 residues. In germline, CDR1 is LGHNA, CDR2 YNFKEQ. CDR3 nucleotides: TGTGCCAGCAGCCAAGAAAGAAGCCAAGGGGCCCGGGCGGCTGGCTACACCTTC. Its translation: CASSQERSQGARAAGYTF.

This chain links TRBV7-2 with TRBJ2-7; 8 bases fit TRBD1. The CDR3 is made up of 13 amino acids. V trimming: 5 bases; J trimming: 2 bases; junction bases outside the gene matches: 2. From germline, CDR1 is SGHTA and CDR2 FQGNSA. The CDR3 here is CASSPTGAYEQYF. The DNA for the CDR3 is TGTGCCAGCAGCCCGACAGGGGCCTACGAGCAGTACTTC.

CDR3 DNA sequence: TGTGCCAGCAGCTTAGGGGCCCCTAGGGAGACCCAGTACTTC. Translated, it gives CASSLGAPRETQYF. The genes are TRBV7-8 and TRBJ2-5; no clear D. Germline V gene lookup returns CDR1 SGHVS and CDR2 FQNEAQ. The CDR3 covers 14 residues. V was trimmed by 1 base and J by 5 bases, leaving 11 bases between them.

This clone was detected only once. The V call is TRBV5-6, the J call TRBJ2-7; 7 nucleotides agree with TRBD1. The germline V gene encodes CDR1 SGHDT and CDR2 YYEEEE. J gave up 6 bases and V 4 bases, and 13 bases lay outside the gene matches. This CDR3 region has 15 residues. The CDR3 here is CASSLGTEYFGEQYF. CDR3 bases: TGTGCCAGCAGCCTCGGGACAGAATATTTCGGCGAGCAGTACTTC.

The chain uses TRBV18 and TRBJ2-7; 7 nucleotides align to TRBD1. The CDR3 is 16 residues long. Germline V CDR1 and CDR2: KGHSH, LQKENI. Trimming cost V 3 bases and J 0 bases; bases outside gene matches: 8. The CDR3 nucleotides read TGTGCCAGCTCACCTAATCCGACAGGGAGCTCCTACGAGCAGTACTTC. It yields the protein CASSPNPTGSSYEQYF.

The chain recombines TRBV7-2 with TRBJ1-2, with D perhaps TRBD1 (5 bases). Germline CDR1 and CDR2: SGHTA and FQGNSA. The CDR3 contains 16 residues. The V end was cut by 1 base, the J end by 3 bases, with 15 bases between. CDR3 in amino acids: CASSLEGPRTDYGYTF. The DNA of the CDR3 is TGTGCCAGCAGCTTAGAGGGACCGCGCACCGACTATGGCTACACCTTC.

The chain recombines TRBV29-1 with TRBJ2-1; the match to TRBD2 covers 11 bases. Germline trimming cut 4 bases from V and 7 bases from J; bases unmatched to any gene: 6. In germline, CDR1 is SQVTM, CDR2 ANQGSEA. The CDR3 runs to 14 residues. CDR3 amino acids: CSVGGLAGGNEQFF. The CDR3 bases are TGCAGCGTTGGAGGGCTAGCGGGAGGAAATGAGCAGTTCTTC.

The V gene is TRBV7-3, the J gene TRBJ2-3; 11 bases align to TRBD2. The CDR3 length is 15 residues. The germline V gene has CDR1 SGHTA and CDR2 FQGTGA. The V and J ends lost 6 bases and 3 bases, in that order; junction bases with no gene match: 5. This chain's CDR3 is CASSKTSGETDTQYF. The CDR3 DNA reads as TGTGCCAGCAGTAAGACTAGCGGGGAAACAGATACGCAGTATTTT.

This clone was counted only a few times. This chain's CDR3 is CASIVEGVKYF. CDR3 nucleotide sequence: TGTGCCAGTATCGTCGAGGGAGTAAAGTATTTT. The chain employs TRBV19 and TRBJ2-3; maybe TRBD2 (5 bases). The CDR3 is 11 amino acids. The V end was cut by 7 bases, the J end by 13 bases, with 15 bases between. In germline, CDR1 is LNHDA, CDR2 SQIVND (reference sequence). Using reference TRBV19 and TRBJ2-3 for the parts outside the CDR3, the full variable domain is DGGITQSPKYLFRKEGQNVTLSCEQNLNHDAMYWYRQDPGQGLRLIYYSQIVNDFQKGDIAEGYSVSREKKESFPLTVTSAQKNPTAFYLCASIVEGVKYFGPGTRLTVL.

The J gene is TRBJ2-3, the V gene TRBV28; 11 positions match TRBD2. This CDR3 has 16 amino acids. The V gene end was trimmed by 7 bases and the J gene end by 6 bases; junction bases not matched to a gene: 12. Germline values: CDR1 MDHEN, CDR2 SYDVKM. In nucleotides, the CDR3 is TGTGCCAGCACCTTGTTAGCGGGAGGGCCGGGGGATACGCAGTATTTT. It specifies CASTLLAGGPGDTQYF.

The chain recombines TRBV5-6 with TRBJ2-5, with 8 bases matching TRBD1. J lost 5 bases, V lost 4 bases, and 7 bases had no gene match. Germline V gene lookup returns CDR1 SGHDT and CDR2 YYEEEE. This CDR3 spans 14 amino acids. CDR3 amino acids: CASSVRGRGETQYF. Written as DNA, the CDR3 is TGTGCCAGCAGCGTCAGGGGGCGCGGGGAGACCCAGTACTTC.